The rows below give T cell receptor beta chains drawn from one sample of a study of Ad26.COV2.S vaccination and SARS-CoV-2 variants. The method was immunoSEQ multiplex PCR; TCRdb's version includes in-frame clones alone and lacks a portion of them. The sample includes about 470,000 clones, about nine tenths of them seen just once. The sequences come from peripheral blood, collected in a trial of Ad26.COV2.S vaccine versus placebo. The receptors stem from a person between 18 and 60 years old who received the Ad26.COV2.S COVID-19 vaccine or a placebo. Each CDR3 is given with its conserved first and last residue. The D gene is left open where the match is weak. Some rows have no size entry. The others give once, few or many, or a class for an expanded clone.

D gene,V gene,J gene,CDR3 length,clone size,CDR3 protein,CDR3 DNA
TRBD1,TRBV5-6,TRBJ1-3,14,few,CASSSLTGINTIYF,TGTGCCAGCAGCTCTTTGACAGGGATAAACACCATATATTTT
-,TRBV15,TRBJ2-1,14,-,CATSLLGLYNEQFF,TGTGCCACCAGTCTACTAGGTCTCTACAATGAGCAGTTCTTC
-,TRBV7-2,TRBJ1-3,15,-,CASSFDRGGGNTIYF,TGTGCCAGCAGCTTCGACCGGGGGGGTGGAAACACCATATATTTT
-,TRBV12-5,TRBJ2-2,14,-,CASGFEDNTGELFF,TGTGCTAGTGGTTTTGAGGATAACACCGGGGAGCTGTTTTTT
-,TRBV7-2,TRBJ1-4,17,-,CASSLIGTRGFNEKLFF,TGTGCCAGCAGCTTAATTGGGACAAGGGGATTTAATGAAAAACTGTTTTTT
-,TRBV11-3,TRBJ2-5,15,-,CASSSRGTGSETQYF,TGTGCCAGCAGCTCGCGGGGGACAGGTTCGGAGACCCAGTACTTC
-,TRBV7-2,TRBJ1-1,15,-,CASSLDGAKNTEAFF,TGTGCCAGCAGCTTAGACGGGGCCAAGAACACTGAAGCTTTCTTT
-,TRBV7-8,TRBJ1-3,16,-,CASSLGFGGPGNTIYF,TGTGCCAGCAGCTTAGGGTTTGGGGGGCCTGGAAACACCATATATTTT
-,TRBV5-1,TRBJ1-2,13,-,CASSYQGGDGYTF,TGCGCCAGCAGCTACCAGGGAGGGGATGGCTACACCTTC
TRBD1,TRBV27,TRBJ1-1,14,-,CASSVDRGGTEAFF,TGTGCCAGCAGTGTTGACAGGGGCGGAACTGAAGCTTTCTTT
-,TRBV6-5,TRBJ2-1,16,once,CASSYSPGGTYNEQFF,TGTGCCAGCAGTTACTCTCCTGGGGGCACCTACAATGAGCAGTTCTTC
TRBD2,TRBV24-1,TRBJ2-1,16,-,CATRGTSGSPLSEQFF,TGTGCCACCAGAGGGACTAGCGGGAGTCCCCTGAGTGAGCAGTTCTTC
-,TRBV2,TRBJ1-4,15,-,CASSRWGTANEKLFF,TGTGCCAGCAGCAGATGGGGGACGGCTAATGAAAAACTGTTTTTT
TRBD2,TRBV5-1,TRBJ2-5,16,-,CASSLLGREGRKTQYF,TGCGCCAGCAGCTTGCTAGGGCGGGAGGGCCGGAAGACCCAGTACTTC
TRBD1,TRBV5-1,TRBJ2-7,14,-,CASSPRTGGGEQYF,TGCGCCAGCAGTCCCAGGACAGGCGGCGGAGAGCAGTACTTC
TRBD2,TRBV19,TRBJ2-1,13,-,CASGGGSRNEQFF,TGTGCCAGTGGCGGCGGGAGTAGGAATGAGCAGTTCTTC
-,TRBV19,TRBJ1-1,15,-,CASSISGRVNTEAFF,TGTGCCAGTAGTATTTCTGGGCGTGTGAACACTGAAGCTTTCTTT
TRBD1,TRBV7-9,TRBJ1-4,18,-,CASSLDSGGQALIEKLFF,TGTGCCAGCAGCTTAGATTCAGGGGGACAGGCACTAATCGAAAAACTGTTTTTT
TRBD2,TRBV18,TRBJ2-7,17,once,CASSPYLAGGPGDEQYF,TGTGCCAGCTCACCATACCTAGCGGGTGGGCCTGGGGACGAGCAGTACTTC
TRBD1,TRBV19,TRBJ1-5,17,-,CASSASTGGESNQPQHF,TGTGCCAGTAGTGCCTCGACAGGGGGCGAAAGCAATCAGCCCCAGCATTTT
TRBD1,TRBV7-2,TRBJ2-1,16,-,CASSLAGTGSYNEQFF,TGTGCCAGCAGCTTAGCGGGGACAGGTTCCTACAATGAGCAGTTCTTC
-,TRBV14,TRBJ2-7,15,-,CASSLPGLAPYEQYF,TGTGCCAGCAGCCTTCCTGGGCTAGCGCCCTACGAGCAGTACTTC
TRBD2,TRBV5-1,TRBJ2-2,20,-,CASSLAGRKIAGDLSGELFF,TGCGCCAGCAGTCTGGCCGGGCGGAAGATAGCGGGAGATTTATCCGGGGAGCTGTTTTTT
TRBD1,TRBV29-1,TRBJ1-4,15,few,CSVEAGDRGLAKLFF,TGCAGCGTTGAAGCTGGGGACAGGGGTTTGGCAAAACTGTTTTTT
TRBD2,TRBV19,TRBJ2-1,13,-,CASTGGLDNEQFF,TGTGCCAGTACGGGAGGGCTAGACAATGAGCAGTTCTTC
-,TRBV5-1,TRBJ1-4,15,-,CASSLRPTADEKLFF,TGCGCCAGCAGCTTGAGGCCGACGGCCGATGAAAAACTGTTTTTT
-,TRBV9,TRBJ1-3,15,-,CASSVEGNSGNTIYF,TGTGCCAGCAGCGTAGAAGGCAACTCTGGAAACACCATATATTTT
-,TRBV7-9,TRBJ2-5,11,-,CASRLEETQYF,TGTGCCAGCAGGCTAGAAGAGACCCAGTACTTC
TRBD1,TRBV27,TRBJ2-3,18,-,CASSLEARDRGLPDTQYF,TGTGCCAGCAGTTTAGAGGCCCGCGACAGGGGGCTGCCAGATACGCAGTATTTT
TRBD2,TRBV19,TRBJ2-7,15,-,CASSMGLASSYEQYF,TGTGCCAGTAGTATGGGACTAGCAAGCTCCTACGAGCAGTACTTC
-,TRBV6-2/TRBV6-3,TRBJ2-7,14,-,CASSYPRTVYEQYF,TGTGCCAGCAGTTACCCTAGGACAGTTTACGAGCAGTACTTC
-,TRBV10-3,TRBJ2-6,16,-,CAISPGLPSGANVLTF,TGTGCCATCAGTCCGGGGCTGCCCTCTGGGGCCAACGTCCTGACTTTC
TRBD1,TRBV29-1,TRBJ2-3,13,-,CGSGTGGPDTQYF,TGCGGATCCGGGACAGGGGGCCCAGATACGCAGTATTTT
TRBD1,TRBV28,TRBJ1-4,19,once,CASSLFGPAGGETNEKLFF,TGTGCCAGCAGTTTATTTGGCCCCGCAGGGGGGGAAACTAATGAAAAACTGTTTTTT
TRBD2,TRBV7-8,TRBJ2-7,15,-,CASSLGLARSYEQYF,TGTGCCAGCAGCTTAGGACTAGCCCGAAGCTACGAGCAGTACTTC
TRBD1,TRBV5-6,TRBJ2-4,12,-,CASSQHRGVQYF,TGTGCCAGCAGCCAACACAGGGGAGTTCAGTACTTC
-,TRBV5-6,TRBJ1-1,14,-,CASSGNRVFTEAFF,TGTGCCAGCAGCGGAAACAGGGTGTTCACTGAAGCTTTCTTT
-,TRBV4-2,TRBJ2-3,13,-,CASSPLYTDTQYF,TGTGCCAGCAGCCCCTTATATACAGATACGCAGTATTTT
-,TRBV5-6,TRBJ1-4,13,-,CASSLGPREKLFF,TGTGCCAGCAGCTTGGGCCCACGTGAAAAACTGTTTTTT
TRBD2,TRBV18,TRBJ2-1,15,-,CASSPSGLGLNEQFF,TGTGCCAGCTCACCCTCGGGACTAGGTCTCAATGAGCAGTTCTTC